This is a list of T cell receptor beta chains from one sample in a study of T cells in Graves' hyperthyroidism and ophthalmopathy. Via MiXCR, TCRdb re-called the multiplex PCR reads, giving one row per CDR3 protein. Of 240,000 or so distinct CDR3 sequences listed, about 17% are singletons. The sequencing sample was made of blood. These receptor sequences come from a woman in her late teens or twenties with Graves' ophthalmopathy. Both conserved end residues are part of each CDR3. Each record gives: clone size, V gene, D gene, J gene, CDR3 DNA, CDR3 protein. The D gene is left open where the match is weak. A row's size may be missing; if present it is once, few, many or a size class.

abundance: many; v_gene: TRBV18; d_gene: .; j_gene: TRBJ1-4; CDR3nt: TGTGCCAGCTCACCGGACCGAAATGAAAAACTGTTTTTT; CDR3aa: CASSPDRNEKLFF
abundance: many; v_gene: TRBV3-1; d_gene: .; j_gene: TRBJ2-2; CDR3nt: TGTGCCAGCAGCCAAGTAAGGGAGAGGGCGAACACCGGGGAGCTGTTTTTT; CDR3aa: CASSQVRERANTGELFF
abundance: many; v_gene: TRBV12-3/TRBV12-4; d_gene: TRBD1; j_gene: TRBJ1-1; CDR3nt: TGTGCCAGCAGTTTTTCCGGGACAGGGGGCGAAGCTTTCTTT; CDR3aa: CASSFSGTGGEAFF
abundance: many; v_gene: TRBV6-5; d_gene: .; j_gene: TRBJ1-2; CDR3nt: TGTGCCAGCAGTTACTCGAAGGGGAGGGGCTACACCTTC; CDR3aa: CASSYSKGRGYTF
abundance: many; v_gene: TRBV6-5; d_gene: .; j_gene: TRBJ2-1; CDR3nt: TGTGCCAGCAGTTACGTACGAGGGACTCCGAGCTCCTACAATGAGCAGTTCTTC; CDR3aa: CASSYVRGTPSSYNEQFF
abundance: .; v_gene: TRBV28; d_gene: TRBD2; j_gene: TRBJ2-1; CDR3nt: TGTGCCAACCCAACGGTGAGGACTAGCGGGGGGGATGAGCAGTTCTTC; CDR3aa: CANPTVRTSGGDEQFF
abundance: few; v_gene: TRBV20-1; d_gene: .; j_gene: TRBJ2-1; CDR3nt: TGCAGTGCTAGAGATCGGGGTAGCGGAGCCTACAATGAGCAGTTCTTC; CDR3aa: CSARDRGSGAYNEQFF
abundance: .; v_gene: TRBV24-1; d_gene: TRBD1; j_gene: TRBJ2-3; CDR3nt: TGTGCCACCGGTGAGACAGGGTTTAGCACAGATACGCAGTATTTT; CDR3aa: CATGETGFSTDTQYF
abundance: many; v_gene: TRBV12-3/TRBV12-4; d_gene: TRBD1; j_gene: TRBJ1-6; CDR3nt: TGTGCCAGCAGCCGGACAGGGTATTCACCCCTCCACTTT; CDR3aa: CASSRTGYSPLHF
abundance: many; v_gene: TRBV7-3; d_gene: TRBD1; j_gene: TRBJ2-3; CDR3nt: TGTGCCAGCAGCCGAGGACAGGGTTCTAGCACAGATACGCAGTATTTT; CDR3aa: CASSRGQGSSTDTQYF
abundance: many; v_gene: TRBV2; d_gene: .; j_gene: TRBJ2-7; CDR3nt: TGCCGCATAGGTACCCCTGGACAGCAACTAGAGCAGTACTTC; CDR3aa: CRIGTPGQQLEQYF
abundance: many; v_gene: TRBV13; d_gene: .; j_gene: TRBJ2-7; CDR3nt: TGTGCCAGCAGCTTACGGGCGGGGGCCGCAGAGCAGTACTTC; CDR3aa: CASSLRAGAAEQYF
abundance: many; v_gene: TRBV9; d_gene: .; j_gene: TRBJ1-2; CDR3nt: TGTGCCAGCAGCGTAGTGGATACCCTCAATGGCTACACCTTC; CDR3aa: CASSVVDTLNGYTF
abundance: many; v_gene: TRBV6-1; d_gene: .; j_gene: TRBJ1-6; CDR3nt: TGTGCCAGCAGTGGGTCAGGGAGAAATTCACCCCTCCACTTT; CDR3aa: CASSGSGRNSPLHF
abundance: many; v_gene: TRBV28; d_gene: .; j_gene: TRBJ1-6; CDR3nt: TGTGCCAGCAGTTCTCGACAAAGTTCACCCCTCCACTTT; CDR3aa: CASSSRQSSPLHF
abundance: many; v_gene: TRBV2; d_gene: .; j_gene: TRBJ2-2; CDR3nt: TGTGCCAGCAGTGCACGGGCGGACACCGGGGAGCTGTTTTTT; CDR3aa: CASSARADTGELFF
abundance: many; v_gene: TRBV27; d_gene: .; j_gene: TRBJ1-5; CDR3nt: TGTGCCAGCAGTTTATCGCATAGGTATAGCAATCAGCCCCAGCATTTT; CDR3aa: CASSLSHRYSNQPQHF
abundance: many; v_gene: TRBV24-1; d_gene: .; j_gene: TRBJ1-1; CDR3nt: TGTGCCACCCCTAGAGTTAGACTGAACACTGAAGCTTTCTTT; CDR3aa: CATPRVRLNTEAFF
abundance: few; v_gene: TRBV19; d_gene: TRBD1; j_gene: TRBJ1-1; CDR3nt: TGTGCCAGTAGCCCCGACAGGGGGGGACCGAACACTGAAGCTTTCTTT; CDR3aa: CASSPDRGGPNTEAFF
abundance: many; v_gene: TRBV18; d_gene: TRBD1; j_gene: TRBJ1-1; CDR3nt: TGTGCCAGCTTACAGGGGGCTGATATTGAAGCTTTCTTT; CDR3aa: CASLQGADIEAFF
abundance: many; v_gene: TRBV11-3; d_gene: .; j_gene: TRBJ2-2; CDR3nt: TGTGCCAGCAGCTTAGCGTTCCTCGGGGGCCGGGGCGGTTTGGAGCTGTTTTTT; CDR3aa: CASSLAFLGGRGGLELFF
abundance: many; v_gene: TRBV20-1; d_gene: .; j_gene: TRBJ1-5; CDR3nt: TGCAGTGCTAAAGGGGGAAGGCAGCCCCAGCATTTT; CDR3aa: CSAKGGRQPQHF
abundance: many; v_gene: TRBV13; d_gene: TRBD2; j_gene: TRBJ2-1; CDR3nt: TGTGCCAGCACCTCCCTGGGTAGCGGGATCGACAATGAGCAGTTCTTC; CDR3aa: CASTSLGSGIDNEQFF
abundance: many; v_gene: TRBV29-1; d_gene: .; j_gene: TRBJ2-1; CDR3nt: TGCAGCGTCTCCGAGGTTAACAATGAGCAGTTCTTC; CDR3aa: CSVSEVNNEQFF
abundance: many; v_gene: TRBV20-1; d_gene: .; j_gene: TRBJ1-2; CDR3nt: TGCAGTGCTAGAGATCAGGCAGGTGGCTACACCTTC; CDR3aa: CSARDQAGGYTF
abundance: many; v_gene: TRBV12-3/TRBV12-4; d_gene: .; j_gene: TRBJ1-2; CDR3nt: TGTGCCAGCAGTTCACGTTATGGCTACACCTTC; CDR3aa: CASSSRYGYTF
abundance: few; v_gene: TRBV9; d_gene: .; j_gene: TRBJ2-6; CDR3nt: TGTGCCAGCAGCGTAGACGTTAGAAGAAGCTCTGGGGCCAACGTCCTGACTTTC; CDR3aa: CASSVDVRRSSGANVLTF
abundance: many; v_gene: TRBV24-1; d_gene: .; j_gene: TRBJ2-7; CDR3nt: TGTGCCACCAAGACGCCTTCCGACTCCTACGAGCAGTACTTC; CDR3aa: CATKTPSDSYEQYF
abundance: few; v_gene: TRBV20-1; d_gene: TRBD2; j_gene: TRBJ2-1; CDR3nt: TGCAGTGCTAGAGACTTACTAGCGGGGGGACACCCCTACAATGAGCAGTTCTTC; CDR3aa: CSARDLLAGGHPYNEQFF
abundance: many; v_gene: TRBV28; d_gene: TRBD1; j_gene: TRBJ1-1; CDR3nt: TGTGCCAGCCAACAGGGGGCGACGGCGGCTTTCTTT; CDR3aa: CASQQGATAAFF
abundance: many; v_gene: TRBV27; d_gene: .; j_gene: TRBJ2-1; CDR3nt: TGTGCCAGCAGTTTTGGGGGGAGCAAGTTCTTC; CDR3aa: CASSFGGSKFF
abundance: many; v_gene: TRBV3-1; d_gene: .; j_gene: TRBJ2-5; CDR3nt: TGTGCCAGCAGCCCGGCAGGGGGGGAGACCCAGTACTTC; CDR3aa: CASSPAGGETQYF
abundance: many; v_gene: TRBV12-3/TRBV12-4; d_gene: .; j_gene: TRBJ1-3; CDR3nt: TGTGCCAGCAGTTCGGGGACGGCCTCTGGAAACACCATATATTTT; CDR3aa: CASSSGTASGNTIYF
abundance: many; v_gene: TRBV6-4; d_gene: TRBD1; j_gene: TRBJ1-5; CDR3nt: TGTGCCAGCAGCGAGGACAGGGACTACTCTCGCAATCAGCCCCAGCATTTT; CDR3aa: CASSEDRDYSRNQPQHF
abundance: .; v_gene: TRBV20-1; d_gene: .; j_gene: TRBJ1-1; CDR3nt: TGCAGTGCTAGAGGCGTCGGACAGTTGAACACTGAAGCTTTCTTT; CDR3aa: CSARGVGQLNTEAFF
abundance: many; v_gene: TRBV20-1; d_gene: .; j_gene: TRBJ1-5; CDR3nt: TGCAGTGCTAGTGATGCGAACAATCAGCCCCAGCATTTT; CDR3aa: CSASDANNQPQHF
abundance: many; v_gene: TRBV7-8; d_gene: .; j_gene: TRBJ1-3; CDR3nt: TGTGCCAGCAGCCTACCCTCGGCAGTACTTCATGGAAACACCATATATTTT; CDR3aa: CASSLPSAVLHGNTIYF
abundance: many; v_gene: TRBV27; d_gene: .; j_gene: TRBJ2-7; CDR3nt: TGTGCCAGCAGTTCGCGCGGCAGGCGTTCCTACGAGCAGTACTTC; CDR3aa: CASSSRGRRSYEQYF
abundance: .; v_gene: TRBV19; d_gene: .; j_gene: TRBJ1-5; CDR3nt: TGTGCCAGTAGTCCCCAGGCCGTTAGCAATCAGCCCCAGCATTTT; CDR3aa: CASSPQAVSNQPQHF
abundance: many; v_gene: TRBV4-3; d_gene: TRBD1; j_gene: TRBJ2-1; CDR3nt: TGCGCCAGCAGCCCATCAGGGGGCGGCGAGCAGTTCTTC; CDR3aa: CASSPSGGGEQFF
abundance: many; v_gene: TRBV7-8; d_gene: TRBD2; j_gene: TRBJ2-7; CDR3nt: TGTGCCAGCAGCTTAGAAGCGGGGGCCTACGAGCAGTACTTC; CDR3aa: CASSLEAGAYEQYF
abundance: many; v_gene: TRBV6-1; d_gene: TRBD1; j_gene: TRBJ2-7; CDR3nt: TGTGCCAGCAGATCGGACAGGGAATCTCCCTACGAGCAGTACTTC; CDR3aa: CASRSDRESPYEQYF
abundance: many; v_gene: TRBV12-3/TRBV12-4; d_gene: .; j_gene: TRBJ1-1; CDR3nt: TGTGCCAGCAGTCGCCGCTTGACAGCGGACGCTGAAGCTTTCTTT; CDR3aa: CASSRRLTADAEAFF
abundance: many; v_gene: TRBV28; d_gene: .; j_gene: TRBJ2-3; CDR3nt: TGTGCCAGCAGTTTCCCTTACCAGGGCTACACAGATACGCAGTATTTT; CDR3aa: CASSFPYQGYTDTQYF
abundance: many; v_gene: TRBV6-5; d_gene: .; j_gene: TRBJ2-1; CDR3nt: TGTGCCAGCAGTTACTCGGCCCCACGAAACAGGAAACTTTCCTACAATGCGCAGTTCTTC; CDR3aa: CASSYSAPRNRKLSYNAQFF
abundance: many; v_gene: TRBV18; d_gene: .; j_gene: TRBJ2-1; CDR3nt: TGTGCCAGCTCACCCGGACTGCCGTACAATGAGCAGTTCTTC; CDR3aa: CASSPGLPYNEQFF
abundance: many; v_gene: TRBV7-9; d_gene: .; j_gene: TRBJ2-7; CDR3nt: TGTGCCAGCAGCTTACAGAGTCAGTCCTACGAGCAGTACTTC; CDR3aa: CASSLQSQSYEQYF
abundance: .; v_gene: TRBV28; d_gene: TRBD1; j_gene: TRBJ1-2; CDR3nt: TGTACCAGCAGTTTCCGACAGGGGCGGGTTAACTATGGTTACACCTTC; CDR3aa: CTSSFRQGRVNYGYTF
abundance: many; v_gene: TRBV7-9; d_gene: .; j_gene: TRBJ2-7; CDR3nt: TGTGCCAGCAGCTTTGGTGAGATCCCCTACGAGCAGTACTTC; CDR3aa: CASSFGEIPYEQYF
abundance: many; v_gene: TRBV13; d_gene: .; j_gene: TRBJ1-1; CDR3nt: TGTGCCAGCAGCATGCGACCGGGACAAAACACTGAAGCTTTCTTT; CDR3aa: CASSMRPGQNTEAFF
abundance: many; v_gene: TRBV19; d_gene: .; j_gene: TRBJ2-1; CDR3nt: TGTGCCAGTAGTACCGAGTCGTACAATGAGCAGTTCTTC; CDR3aa: CASSTESYNEQFF
abundance: many; v_gene: TRBV7-9; d_gene: .; j_gene: TRBJ1-2; CDR3nt: TGTGCCAGCAGCTTAGGGGACCTTGGCTACACCTTC; CDR3aa: CASSLGDLGYTF
abundance: few; v_gene: TRBV19; d_gene: TRBD2; j_gene: TRBJ2-1; CDR3nt: TGTGCCAGTCGGCTAGCGGGAGTAGGAAATGAGCAGTTCTTC; CDR3aa: CASRLAGVGNEQFF
abundance: many; v_gene: TRBV7-2; d_gene: .; j_gene: TRBJ1-6; CDR3nt: TGTGCCAGCAGCTCTGGGGCCAGGACCTATAATTCACCCCTCCACTTT; CDR3aa: CASSSGARTYNSPLHF
abundance: .; v_gene: TRBV13; d_gene: .; j_gene: TRBJ1-2; CDR3nt: TGTGCCAGCAGCTTAGTTTCGGGAAGACAGGTTGATGGCTACACCTTC; CDR3aa: CASSLVSGRQVDGYTF
abundance: many; v_gene: TRBV28; d_gene: .; j_gene: TRBJ2-7; CDR3nt: TGTGCCACTCTCTCTGGGGTCCACGAGCAGTACTTC; CDR3aa: CATLSGVHEQYF
abundance: few; v_gene: TRBV24-1; d_gene: .; j_gene: TRBJ2-2; CDR3nt: TGTGCCACCAGTGATTTGAAACAAGACACCGGGGAGCTGTTTTTT; CDR3aa: CATSDLKQDTGELFF
abundance: .; v_gene: TRBV4-1; d_gene: .; j_gene: TRBJ2-7; CDR3nt: TGCGCCAGCAGCCAAGACCCTGGAGCGGCGAAGCAGTACTTC; CDR3aa: CASSQDPGAAKQYF
abundance: few; v_gene: TRBV9; d_gene: TRBD1; j_gene: TRBJ2-7; CDR3nt: TGTGCCAGCAGCGTCGGGACAGGAAAAACTTACGAGCAGTACTTC; CDR3aa: CASSVGTGKTYEQYF